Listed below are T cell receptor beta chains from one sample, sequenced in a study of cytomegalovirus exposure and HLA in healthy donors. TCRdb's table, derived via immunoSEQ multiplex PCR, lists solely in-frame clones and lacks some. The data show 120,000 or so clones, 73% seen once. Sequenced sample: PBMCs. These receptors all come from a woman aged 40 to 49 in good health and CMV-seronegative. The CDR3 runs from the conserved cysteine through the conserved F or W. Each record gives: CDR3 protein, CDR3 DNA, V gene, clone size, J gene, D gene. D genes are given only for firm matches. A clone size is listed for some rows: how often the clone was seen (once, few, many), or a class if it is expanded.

CDR3 protein: CATRRGESSGANVLTF; CDR3 DNA: TGTGCCACCCGGAGGGGCGAGAGCTCTGGGGCCAACGTCCTGACTTTC; V gene: TRBV10-3; clone size: once; J gene: TRBJ2-6; D gene: NA
CDR3 protein: CASIGTGPYGYTF; CDR3 DNA: TGTGCCTCCATTGGGACAGGGCCCTATGGCTACACCTTC; V gene: TRBV19; clone size: once; J gene: TRBJ1-2; D gene: TRBD1
CDR3 protein: CAWGRAGSWNYGYTF; CDR3 DNA: TGTGCCTGGGGCCGGGCGGGGTCGTGGAACTATGGCTACACCTTC; V gene: TRBV30; clone size: NA; J gene: TRBJ1-2; D gene: NA
CDR3 protein: CASSSQAGYEQFF; CDR3 DNA: TGTGCCAGCAGCTCCCAGGCAGGGTATGAGCAGTTCTTC; V gene: TRBV7-6; clone size: NA; J gene: TRBJ2-1; D gene: NA
CDR3 protein: CASSKGTGGRGYTF; CDR3 DNA: TGTGCCAGCAGCAAAGGGACAGGGGGCAGAGGCTACACCTTC; V gene: TRBV21-1; clone size: few; J gene: TRBJ1-2; D gene: NA
CDR3 protein: CASGSVRYEQYF; CDR3 DNA: TGTGCCAGCGGGTCGGTGAGGTACGAGCAGTACTTC; V gene: TRBV28; clone size: NA; J gene: TRBJ2-7; D gene: NA
CDR3 protein: CIQRGTGGTEAFF; CDR3 DNA: TGTATCCAGCGTGGGACAGGGGGCACTGAAGCTTTCTTT; V gene: TRBV2; clone size: NA; J gene: TRBJ1-1; D gene: TRBD1
CDR3 protein: CASSSTGTGGSTDTQYF; CDR3 DNA: TGCGCCAGCAGCTCGACAGGGACAGGGGGTAGCACAGATACGCAGTATTTT; V gene: TRBV5-1; clone size: NA; J gene: TRBJ2-3; D gene: TRBD1
CDR3 protein: CASRPGDSTGELFF; CDR3 DNA: TGTGCCAGCAGACCCGGAGATTCCACCGGGGAGCTGTTTTTT; V gene: TRBV28; clone size: NA; J gene: TRBJ2-2; D gene: NA
CDR3 protein: CASSIRRDPRYNEQFF; CDR3 DNA: TGTGCCAGTAGTATAAGGCGGGACCCCCGATACAATGAGCAGTTCTTC; V gene: TRBV19; clone size: NA; J gene: TRBJ2-1; D gene: NA
CDR3 protein: CASSLEGQENTGELFF; CDR3 DNA: TGTGCCAGCAGCTTGGAGGGACAGGAAAACACCGGGGAGCTGTTTTTT; V gene: TRBV5-4; clone size: few; J gene: TRBJ2-2; D gene: TRBD1
CDR3 protein: CASSGQTGLGGELFF; CDR3 DNA: TGTGCCAGCAGCGGACAGACAGGGTTGGGAGGGGAGCTGTTTTTT; V gene: TRBV9; clone size: NA; J gene: TRBJ2-2; D gene: TRBD1
CDR3 protein: CASSFTTGLFAYNEQFF; CDR3 DNA: TGTGCCAGCAGTTTTACCACGGGACTTTTCGCCTACAATGAGCAGTTCTTC; V gene: TRBV28; clone size: NA; J gene: TRBJ2-1; D gene: NA
CDR3 protein: CASPSGTGELFF; CDR3 DNA: TGTGCCAGCCCCAGCGGAACCGGGGAGCTGTTTTTT; V gene: TRBV28; clone size: once; J gene: TRBJ2-2; D gene: NA
CDR3 protein: CAWTKSSGNTIYF; CDR3 DNA: TGTGCCTGGACGAAGAGCTCTGGAAACACCATATATTTT; V gene: TRBV30; clone size: NA; J gene: TRBJ1-3; D gene: NA
CDR3 protein: CASSMGYGGRIAGEADTQYF; CDR3 DNA: TGTGCCAGTAGTATGGGGTATGGGGGGCGTATCGCGGGGGAGGCAGATACGCAGTATTTT; V gene: TRBV19; clone size: NA; J gene: TRBJ2-3; D gene: NA
CDR3 protein: CASSVGTAGETQYF; CDR3 DNA: TGTGCCAGCAGCGTAGGGACAGCCGGTGAGACCCAGTACTTC; V gene: TRBV9; clone size: NA; J gene: TRBJ2-5; D gene: NA
CDR3 protein: CASQATNEKLFF; CDR3 DNA: TGTGCCAGCCAGGCAACTAATGAAAAACTGTTTTTT; V gene: TRBV28; clone size: few; J gene: TRBJ1-4; D gene: NA
CDR3 protein: CASSMDSLTYEQYF; CDR3 DNA: TGTGCCAGCTCGATGGACAGCTTGACCTACGAGCAGTACTTC; V gene: TRBV18; clone size: NA; J gene: TRBJ2-7; D gene: NA
CDR3 protein: CASTERDRIYGYTF; CDR3 DNA: TGTGCCAGCACCGAAAGGGACAGGATCTATGGCTACACCTTC; V gene: TRBV5-6; clone size: NA; J gene: TRBJ1-2; D gene: TRBD1
CDR3 protein: CASSLLGQANYGYTF; CDR3 DNA: TGTGCCAGCAGTTTACTAGGACAGGCGAACTATGGCTACACCTTC; V gene: TRBV5-6; clone size: once; J gene: TRBJ1-2; D gene: TRBD1
CDR3 protein: CASGFGRRIGNYSNQPQHF; CDR3 DNA: TGTGCTAGTGGTTTCGGGAGAAGAATAGGGAATTATAGCAATCAGCCCCAGCATTTT; V gene: TRBV12-5; clone size: NA; J gene: TRBJ1-5; D gene: NA
CDR3 protein: CARSPNGTSGRDQETQYF; CDR3 DNA: TGTGCCAGAAGCCCAAACGGGACTAGCGGGAGGGACCAAGAGACCCAGTACTTC; V gene: TRBV5-3; clone size: NA; J gene: TRBJ2-5; D gene: TRBD2
CDR3 protein: CASSIAGQGVYEQYF; CDR3 DNA: TGTGCCAGTAGTATAGCCGGACAGGGTGTGTACGAGCAGTACTTC; V gene: TRBV19; clone size: NA; J gene: TRBJ2-7; D gene: TRBD1
CDR3 protein: CASSPMGSEKLFF; CDR3 DNA: TGCGCCAGCAGCCCGATGGGGAGTGAAAAACTGTTTTTT; V gene: TRBV5-1; clone size: NA; J gene: TRBJ1-4; D gene: NA
CDR3 protein: CASSATLLGEQFF; CDR3 DNA: TGTGCCAGCTCAGCGACATTGTTGGGTGAGCAGTTCTTC; V gene: TRBV18; clone size: NA; J gene: TRBJ2-1; D gene: NA
CDR3 protein: CASSKGILAGGLVPYNEQFF; CDR3 DNA: TGTGCCAGCAGCAAAGGGATACTAGCGGGGGGCCTGGTTCCTTACAATGAGCAGTTCTTC; V gene: TRBV21-1; clone size: NA; J gene: TRBJ2-1; D gene: NA
CDR3 protein: CASSSNTGELFF; CDR3 DNA: TGTGCCAGCAGCTCTAACACCGGGGAGCTGTTTTTT; V gene: TRBV7-9; clone size: NA; J gene: TRBJ2-2; D gene: NA
CDR3 protein: CASSSKQGFGRDTEAFF; CDR3 DNA: TGTGCCAGCTCATCGAAACAGGGTTTTGGGCGAGACACTGAAGCTTTCTTT; V gene: TRBV18; clone size: few; J gene: TRBJ1-1; D gene: NA
CDR3 protein: CASSITVEKLFF; CDR3 DNA: TGTGCCAGTAGTATCACGGTTGAAAAACTGTTTTTT; V gene: TRBV19; clone size: NA; J gene: TRBJ1-4; D gene: NA
CDR3 protein: CASSQDPLAGFTDTQYF; CDR3 DNA: TGTGCCAGCAGCCAGGACCCATTAGCGGGGTTCACAGATACGCAGTATTTT; V gene: TRBV4-2; clone size: few; J gene: TRBJ2-3; D gene: TRBD2
CDR3 protein: CASSYGQAVEGEKLFF; CDR3 DNA: TGCGCCAGCAGCTACGGACAGGCGGTAGAAGGTGAAAAACTGTTTTTT; V gene: TRBV10-2; clone size: NA; J gene: TRBJ1-4; D gene: TRBD1
CDR3 protein: CASSAIGTGYEQYF; CDR3 DNA: TGTGCCAGCAGCGCGATCGGGACAGGGTACGAGCAGTACTTC; V gene: TRBV9; clone size: once; J gene: TRBJ2-7; D gene: TRBD1
CDR3 protein: CASSYATGRYGEQFF; CDR3 DNA: TGTGCCAGCAGTTACGCGACAGGGAGGTATGGTGAGCAGTTCTTC; V gene: TRBV6-5; clone size: NA; J gene: TRBJ2-1; D gene: NA
CDR3 protein: CASSLGTDDEQFF; CDR3 DNA: TGTGCCAGTAGTCTCGGGACAGACGATGAGCAGTTCTTC; V gene: TRBV19; clone size: NA; J gene: TRBJ2-1; D gene: TRBD1
CDR3 protein: CAWSVVQAHEQYF; CDR3 DNA: TGTGCCTGGAGTGTTGTCCAAGCGCACGAGCAGTACTTC; V gene: TRBV30; clone size: NA; J gene: TRBJ2-7; D gene: NA
CDR3 protein: CASSSPAEEAPRTDTQYF; CDR3 DNA: TGTGCCAGCAGCTCGCCGGCCGAGGAGGCGCCACGCACAGATACGCAGTATTTT; V gene: TRBV5-6; clone size: NA; J gene: TRBJ2-3; D gene: NA
CDR3 protein: CASSLVGQGARNEQFF; CDR3 DNA: TGTGCCAGCAGCTTAGTGGGACAGGGGGCGCGGAATGAGCAGTTCTTC; V gene: TRBV7-2; clone size: NA; J gene: TRBJ2-1; D gene: TRBD1
CDR3 protein: CASSSRTGLNTEAFF; CDR3 DNA: TGTGCCAGCAGTTCCCGGACAGGGTTGAACACTGAAGCTTTCTTT; V gene: TRBV6-1; clone size: few; J gene: TRBJ1-1; D gene: TRBD1
CDR3 protein: CASSLTTGSSGNQPQHF; CDR3 DNA: TGTGCCAGCAGCTTGACGACAGGGAGTTCGGGCAATCAGCCCCAGCATTTT; V gene: TRBV5-8; clone size: NA; J gene: TRBJ1-5; D gene: TRBD1
CDR3 protein: CASSYPTGAYNEQFF; CDR3 DNA: TGTGCCAGCAGTTATCCCACCGGGGCCTACAATGAGCAGTTCTTC; V gene: TRBV11-2; clone size: few; J gene: TRBJ2-1; D gene: NA
CDR3 protein: CASSLQEQGVAGEQFF; CDR3 DNA: TGCGCCAGCAGCCTCCAGGAACAGGGGGTCGCGGGTGAGCAGTTCTTC; V gene: TRBV4-1; clone size: NA; J gene: TRBJ2-1; D gene: TRBD1
CDR3 protein: CAISGGQRIYGYTF; CDR3 DNA: TGTGCCATCAGTGGGGGACAGCGCATATATGGCTACACCTTC; V gene: TRBV10-3; clone size: NA; J gene: TRBJ1-2; D gene: TRBD1
CDR3 protein: CASSQSRVGEQYF; CDR3 DNA: TGTGCCAGCAGCCAATCCAGGGTCGGCGAGCAGTACTTC; V gene: TRBV14; clone size: NA; J gene: TRBJ2-7; D gene: NA
CDR3 protein: CASGLGEETQYF; CDR3 DNA: TGTGCCAGCGGACTAGGCGAAGAGACCCAGTACTTC; V gene: TRBV18; clone size: NA; J gene: TRBJ2-5; D gene: TRBD2
CDR3 protein: CASSVGTVNTEAFF; CDR3 DNA: TGTGCCAGCAGCGTAGGGACAGTGAACACTGAAGCTTTCTTT; V gene: TRBV7-8; clone size: NA; J gene: TRBJ1-1; D gene: TRBD1
CDR3 protein: CASSFRRLTDPDTQYF; CDR3 DNA: TGTGCCAGCAGTTTTAGAAGGTTGACAGATCCAGATACGCAGTATTTT; V gene: TRBV27; clone size: NA; J gene: TRBJ2-3; D gene: NA
CDR3 protein: CASSKPRTSDYNEQFF; CDR3 DNA: TGTGCCAGCAGCAAACCACGGACTAGCGACTACAATGAGCAGTTCTTC; V gene: TRBV21-1; clone size: NA; J gene: TRBJ2-1; D gene: NA
CDR3 protein: CASNTGARSTEAFF; CDR3 DNA: TGTGCCAGTAACACAGGGGCTCGGAGCACTGAAGCTTTCTTT; V gene: TRBV27; clone size: once; J gene: TRBJ1-1; D gene: TRBD1
CDR3 protein: CASSEAGDKREQYF; CDR3 DNA: TGTGCCAGCAGTGAAGCGGGGGACAAAAGAGAGCAGTACTTC; V gene: TRBV6-1; clone size: NA; J gene: TRBJ2-7; D gene: NA
CDR3 protein: CASSQGGVRLYGYTF; CDR3 DNA: TGTGCCAGCAGCCAAGGGGGGGTAAGACTCTATGGCTACACCTTC; V gene: TRBV4-2; clone size: NA; J gene: TRBJ1-2; D gene: NA